The clone carrying this TCR beta chain has only one observation. CDR3 length equals 13 residues. From germline, CDR1 is LNHDA and CDR2 SQIVND (reference sequence). Trimming took 5 bases from V and 1 from J, leaving 8 bases between them. This specimen belongs to a study of T cell changes during pregnancy in multiple sclerosis. Assay used: immunoSEQ multiplex PCR; TCRdb lists only in-frame clones, some missing. The sample yields 25,000 to 35,000 clones, almost 90% seen once. This material consisted of CD8+ T cells from peripheral blood mononuclear cells, taken in the second trimester of pregnancy. The TCR comes from a female donor with multiple sclerosis, enrolled in a pregnancy study. This chain links TRBV19 with TRBJ1-1; unclear D gene. CDR3 residues: CASSWERNTEAFF. The CDR3 nucleotides read TGTGCCAGTAGTTGGGAGCGGAACACTGAAGCTTTCTTT. Full variable domain (outside the CDR3, taken from reference TRBV19 and TRBJ1-1): DGGITQSPKYLFRKEGQNVTLSCEQNLNHDAMYWYRQDPGQGLRLIYYSQIVNDFQKGDIAEGYSVSREKKESFPLTVTSAQKNPTAFYLCASSWERNTEAFFGQGTRLTVV.